Listed below are T cell receptor beta chains from one sample, sequenced in a study of blood T cell repertoires in COVID-19. Data came from immunoSEQ multiplex PCR; TCRdb stores just in-frame clones and leaves some out. The data contain roughly 15,000 clones, over 75% of them singletons. The sequenced material came from peripheral blood. All receptors come from a man in his forties or fifties with active COVID-19. The CDR3 runs from the conserved cysteine through the conserved F or W. Each record gives: D gene, V gene, J gene, clone size, CDR3 DNA, CDR3 protein. The D gene is left open where the match is weak. Clone size is shown for a subset of rows, as once, few, many or a class of expanded clone.

>TRBD2|TRBV5-4|TRBJ2-1|NA
TGTGCCAGCAGCTCCTTATCCGGGACTAGCATAGGAAATGAGCAGTTCTTC
CASSSLSGTSIGNEQFF
>TRBD1|TRBV7-9|TRBJ1-3|NA
TGTGCCAGCAGCTTCGGACAGGGTATACGCTCTGGAAACACCATATATTTT
CASSFGQGIRSGNTIYF
>TRBD1|TRBV18|TRBJ1-5|NA
TGTGCCAGCTCACAGGGACAGGGCGGCCAGCCCCAGCATTTT
CASSQGQGGQPQHF
>NA|TRBV2|TRBJ2-1|NA
TGTGCCAGCAGTCGTTATTGGCGGGGATCCTACAATGAGCAGTTCTTC
CASSRYWRGSYNEQFF
>NA|TRBV2|TRBJ2-7|NA
TGTGCCAGCAGGGTGGACAGACTCCTCTACGAGCAGTACTTC
CASRVDRLLYEQYF
>NA|TRBV4-3|TRBJ2-4|NA
TGCGCCAGCAGCCAAGATAGAGGGCAGCTGAAAAACATTCAGTACTTC
CASSQDRGQLKNIQYF
>NA|TRBV7-2|TRBJ2-3|NA
TGTGCCAGCAGTCTTAGAACTGATACGCAGTATTTT
CASSLRTDTQYF
>NA|TRBV7-2|TRBJ2-5|NA
TGTGCCAGCAGCCAGGGGCTAGCCGTTCCTCGTGAGACCCAGTACTTC
CASSQGLAVPRETQYF
>TRBD1|TRBV7-3|TRBJ2-3|NA
TGTGCCAGCAGCTCCGGGACAGGGGCGTTAGTGCAGTATTTT
CASSSGTGALVQYF
>NA|TRBV6-5|TRBJ2-7|NA
TGTGCCGTAACACAGGGACGCACCTACGAGCAGTACTTC
CAVTQGRTYEQYF
>NA|TRBV19|TRBJ2-3|NA
TGTGCCACCACATACGGGGGAGTGGGAGATACGCAGTATTTT
CATTYGGVGDTQYF
>NA|TRBV11-2|TRBJ2-7|NA
TGTGCCAGCAGCTTAGGACAGGACCAGGAGCAGTACTTC
CASSLGQDQEQYF
>NA|TRBV24-1|TRBJ2-1|NA
TGTGCCACCAGTGAGGGGCAGGAGCAGTTCTTC
CATSEGQEQFF
>NA|TRBV6-2/TRBV6-3|TRBJ1-2|NA
TGTGCCAGCAGTTACCGAGGATCCTTATATGGCTACACCTTC
CASSYRGSLYGYTF
>TRBD1|TRBV6-1|TRBJ2-5|NA
TGTGCCAGCAGTGAAAAGACAGGGGTGTACCAAGAGACCCAGTACTTC
CASSEKTGVYQETQYF
>NA|TRBV11-2|TRBJ2-2|once
TGTGCCAGCAGCTTATCGGGGGTTGACGGGGAGCTGTTTTTT
CASSLSGVDGELFF
>NA|TRBV29-1|TRBJ2-7|once
TGCAGCGTTGAGGGGACTTCCTACGAGCAGTACTTC
CSVEGTSYEQYF
>NA|TRBV6-5|TRBJ2-2|NA
TGTGCCAGCAGTTACTCGGAGGACGCCGGGGAGCTGTTTTTT
CASSYSEDAGELFF
>NA|TRBV3-1/TRBV3-2|TRBJ1-1|NA
TGTGCCAGCAGCCAAGACCGGAGTGAAGCTTTCTTT
CASSQDRSEAFF
>TRBD2|TRBV30|TRBJ2-7|once
TGTGCCTGGAGTGTACACAGCGGGAGCTCCTACGAGCAGTACTTC
CAWSVHSGSSYEQYF
>TRBD1|TRBV16|TRBJ1-2|once
TGTGCCAGCAGCCAATTTGGAGGGACAGGGGGCAATGGCTACACCTTC
CASSQFGGTGGNGYTF
>NA|TRBV14|TRBJ2-3|NA
TGTGCCAGCAGCCAAGGAGGGCCTAATACGCAGTATTTT
CASSQGGPNTQYF
>NA|TRBV19|TRBJ1-4|NA
TGTGCCAGTAGCCAAAGACAGGCAACTAATGAAAAACTGTTTTTT
CASSQRQATNEKLFF
>NA|TRBV7-9|TRBJ1-5|once
TGTGCCAGCAGCTTAGCGGGCAGGAGCAATCAGCCCCAGCATTTT
CASSLAGRSNQPQHF
>NA|TRBV28|TRBJ1-2|NA
TGTGCCAGCAGCCGTCCACAGGGTGCCGAGTCAGGCTACACCTTC
CASSRPQGAESGYTF
>TRBD1|TRBV6-6|TRBJ1-2|NA
TGTGCCAGCAGGAACTCCGGGACAGGGGACTATGGCTACACCTTC
CASRNSGTGDYGYTF
>TRBD1|TRBV5-1|TRBJ1-4|NA
TGCGCCAGCAGCGGGACAGTTGCAACTAATGAAAAACTGTTTTTT
CASSGTVATNEKLFF
>TRBD1|TRBV5-4|TRBJ1-1|NA
TGTGCCAGCACAAGACAGGGGGGAACTGAAGCTTTCTTT
CASTRQGGTEAFF
>TRBD1|TRBV6-2/TRBV6-3|TRBJ2-1|once
TGTGCCAGCAGTGACACAGGGGGTGTCGGCAATGAGCAGTTCTTC
CASSDTGGVGNEQFF
>TRBD1|TRBV7-2|TRBJ1-4|NA
TGTGCCAGCAGCTTTACAGGGGGCGGCGAAAAACTGTTTTTT
CASSFTGGGEKLFF
>TRBD2|TRBV7-2|TRBJ2-7|NA
TGTGCCAGCAGCCCCTGGACTAGCGGGAGCGCTTTCTACGAGCAGTACTTC
CASSPWTSGSAFYEQYF